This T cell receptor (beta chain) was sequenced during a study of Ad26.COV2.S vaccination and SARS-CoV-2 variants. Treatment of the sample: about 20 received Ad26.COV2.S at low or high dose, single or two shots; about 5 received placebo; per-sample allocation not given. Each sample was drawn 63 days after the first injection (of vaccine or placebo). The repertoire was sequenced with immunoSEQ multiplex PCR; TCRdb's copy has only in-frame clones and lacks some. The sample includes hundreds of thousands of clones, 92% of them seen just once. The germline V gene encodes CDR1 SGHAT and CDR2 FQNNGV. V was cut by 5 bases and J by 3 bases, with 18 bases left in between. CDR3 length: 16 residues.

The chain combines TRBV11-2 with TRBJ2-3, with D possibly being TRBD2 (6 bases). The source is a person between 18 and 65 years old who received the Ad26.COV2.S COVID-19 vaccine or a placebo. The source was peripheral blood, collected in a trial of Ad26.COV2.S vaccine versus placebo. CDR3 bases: TGTGCCAGCAGCAAACAAACGGGACTGGGTACAGATACGCAGTATTTT. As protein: CASSKQTGLGTDTQYF.